The 5 T cell receptor beta chains listed next were all sequenced from one sample in a study of blood T cell repertoires in COVID-19. The table came from immunoSEQ multiplex PCR; TCRdb's copy has only in-frame clones and leaves some out. This sample has 400,000 to 450,000 clones; 80% to 90% occur once, and the top ten carry around 1.1%. Sequencing was done on a sample of PBMCs or T cells enriched from blood (not recorded which). All receptors come from a man aged 25 to 45 who had recovered from COVID-19.

Points on this clone: Distinct nucleotide sequences in the sample also encode this CDR3. This sequence joins TRBV5-4 and TRBJ1-1; D is undetermined. Per the germline V gene, CDR1 is SGHNT and CDR2 is YYREEE (reference sequence). V was trimmed by 0 bases and J by 1 base, leaving 7 bases between them. This CDR3 is built from 14 residues. CDR3 nucleotides: TGTGCCAGCAGCTTGGCTGGAGGGAACACTGAAGCTTTCTTT. Translation: CASSLAGGNTEAFF.

CDR3 sequence: CASSYSSGSGNTIYF. The CDR3 DNA sequence: TGTGCCAGCAGTTACTCTTCGGGCTCTGGAAACACCATATATTTT. V and J are TRBV6-5 and TRBJ1-3; D uncertain. This CDR3 contains 15 residues. Trimming cost V 0 bases and J 0 bases, with 6 bases left between them. Germline V gene sequence: CDR1 MNHEY, CDR2 SVGAGI.

In this sample, this clone turned up once. The chain combines TRBV18 with TRBJ2-1; 9 nucleotides align to TRBD1. This CDR3 is 16 amino acids long. Germline assignment: CDR1 KGHSH and CDR2 LQKENI. With 6 bases clipped from V and 10 bases from J, the junction kept 16 bases outside the gene matches. CDR3: CASSRQGVGIDPEQFF. As DNA, the CDR3 is TGTGCCAGCTCTAGACAGGGGGTAGGAATTGATCCGGAGCAGTTCTTC.

The chain is built from TRBV28 and TRBJ2-1, with D perhaps TRBD2 (6 bases). The CDR3 is 14 residues long. Per the germline V gene, CDR1 is MDHEN and CDR2 is SYDVKM. With 5 bases removed from V and 8 bases from J, the gap between germline ends came to 16 bases. Here the CDR3 reads CASSTYQGGYEQFF. For the CDR3, the DNA is TGTGCCAGCAGTACGTATCAGGGAGGCTATGAGCAGTTCTTC.

The rearrangement joins TRBV24-1 to TRBJ2-2, with D maybe TRBD2 (6 bases). This CDR3 is built from 14 residues. Germline assignment: CDR1 KGHDR and CDR2 SFDVKD. Between the trimmed V and J ends, which lost 9 bases and 6 bases, there was a span of 16 bases. The CDR3 coding sequence is TGTGCCACCGGCGTCGGGGCGGGACCCGGGGAGCTGTTTTTT. Its protein product is CATGVGAGPGELFF.